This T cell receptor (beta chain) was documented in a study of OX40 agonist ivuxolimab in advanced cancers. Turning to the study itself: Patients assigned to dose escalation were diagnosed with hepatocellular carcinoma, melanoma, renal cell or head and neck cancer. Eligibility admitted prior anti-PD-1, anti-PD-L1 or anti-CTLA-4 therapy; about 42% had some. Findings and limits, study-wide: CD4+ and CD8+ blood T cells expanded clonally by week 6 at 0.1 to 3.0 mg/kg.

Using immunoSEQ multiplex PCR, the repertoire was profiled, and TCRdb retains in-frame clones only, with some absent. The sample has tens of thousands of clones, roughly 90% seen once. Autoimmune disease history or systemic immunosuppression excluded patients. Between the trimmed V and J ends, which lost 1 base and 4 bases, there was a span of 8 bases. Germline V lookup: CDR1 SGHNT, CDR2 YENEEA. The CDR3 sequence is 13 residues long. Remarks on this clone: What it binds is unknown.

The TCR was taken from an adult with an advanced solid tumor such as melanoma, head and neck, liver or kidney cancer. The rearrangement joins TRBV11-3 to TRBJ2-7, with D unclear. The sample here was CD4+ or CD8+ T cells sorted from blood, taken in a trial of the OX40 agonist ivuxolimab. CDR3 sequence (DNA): TGTGCCAGCAGCTTAGGATCAGAGTACGAGCAGTACTTC. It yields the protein CASSLGSEYEQYF.